These 28 T cell receptor beta chains were all obtained from the same sample, sequenced in a study of T cell repertoires in cytomegalovirus infection. TCRdb processed the reads anew with MiXCR; each CDR3 protein has one entry. The sample has hundreds of thousands of distinct CDR3 sequences, approximately 8.9% seen once. The sequenced material came from PBMCs. These TCRs come from a human donor in good health (CMV status not recorded). Some clones in this sample may be carry-over from other donors' samples.

The chain employs TRBV12-3 or TRBV12-4 and TRBJ1-1; 9 nucleotides align to TRBD1. Trimming at V came to 5 bases and at J to 11 bases, leaving 15 bases not matched to a gene. CDR3 length: 15 residues. The CDR3 DNA reads TGTGCCAGCAGTCTAACGGGGACAGGGCCCACTGGGGCTTTCTTT. Amino acids: CASSLTGTGPTGAFF.

Here the CDR3 reads CSAPLAGGSYNEQFF. The CDR3 DNA sequence: TGCAGTGCTCCGCTAGCGGGGGGTTCCTACAATGAGCAGTTCTTC. The rearrangement joins TRBV20-1 to TRBJ2-1, with 11 bases identical to TRBD2. Trimming at V came to 5 bases and at J to 1 base, leaving 4 bases not matched to a gene. Germline CDR1 is DFQATT and CDR2 is SNEGSKA (reference sequence). The CDR3 is 15 amino acids.

The chain recombines TRBV28 with TRBJ1-2, with TRBD1 matching 10 bases. Losses at the gene ends were 7 bases for V and 6 bases for J; bases not matched to a gene: 8. This CDR3 comprises 14 residues. Germline CDR1 is MDHEN and CDR2 is SYDVKM. CDR3 sequence: CASKTGGSADGYTF. CDR3 DNA: TGTGCCAGCAAGACAGGGGGCTCCGCTGATGGCTACACCTTC.

This clonotype was counted at least ten times. The chain carries TRBV20-1 and TRBJ2-5; 15 bases map to TRBD2. Germline V gives CDR1 DFQATT, CDR2 SNEGSKA (reference sequence). This CDR3 region has 17 residues. Trimming at V came to 1 base and at J to 2 bases, leaving 5 bases not matched to a gene. The CDR3 region is CSARAGTSGGPQETQYF. In nucleotides, the CDR3 is TGCAGTGCTAGAGCCGGGACTAGCGGGGGGCCGCAAGAGACCCAGTACTTC.

This clonotype was seen repeatedly, ten times or more. The J gene is TRBJ1-1, the V gene TRBV20-1; no definite D call. Germline V gene lookup returns CDR1 DFQATT and CDR2 SNEGSKA (reference sequence). The germline V and J ends were trimmed by 2 bases and 1 base, with 14 bases remaining between them. CDR3 length equals 15 residues. Here the CDR3 reads CSARNSRVWNTEAFF. Written as DNA, the CDR3 is TGCAGTGCTAGAAATAGTAGGGTTTGGAACACTGAAGCTTTCTTT.

This clonotype was recorded a few times. This rearrangement joins TRBV20-1 to TRBJ2-3; D might be TRBD2 (7 bases). This CDR3 spans 16 amino acids. Germline V gives CDR1 DFQATT, CDR2 SNEGSKA (reference sequence). Between the trimmed V and J ends, which lost 3 bases and 1 base, there was a span of 17 bases. The CDR3 coding sequence is TGCAGTGCTAGGAGGCTCGGCGGGGGCCGCACAGATACGCAGTATTTT. Its translation is CSARRLGGGRTDTQYF.

This chain uses TRBV18 with TRBJ2-1; no firm D call. Trimming shortened V by 6 bases and J by 7 bases, and 10 bases separated the two germline ends. The CDR3 is 12 amino acids. CDR1 is KGHSH, CDR2 LQKENI, per germline. The CDR3 nucleotides are TGTGCCAGCTCCCCCTCCCAGAATGAGCAGTTCTTC. This codes for CASSPSQNEQFF. The variable domain in full, completed from reference TRBV18 and TRBJ2-1, reads NAGVMQNPRHLVRRRGQEARLRCSPMKGHSHVYWYRQLPEEGLKFMVYLQKENIIDESGMPKERFSAEFPKEGPSILRIQQVVRGDSAAYFCASSPSQNEQFFGPGTRLTVL.

V and J are TRBV20-1 and TRBJ1-1; D possibly corresponds to TRBD1 (6 bases). CDR1 is DFQATT, CDR2 SNEGSKA, per germline (reference sequence). Trimming cost V 5 bases and J 0 bases, with 16 bases left between them. CDR3 size: 15 residues. The chain's CDR3 is CSAHNRATLNTEAFF. The CDR3 DNA reads as TGCAGTGCTCACAACAGGGCTACGTTGAACACTGAAGCTTTCTTT.

This clonotype has only a few counts. DNA of the CDR3: TGTGCCAGCAGCTTAACCCCGGACCACCCGAACACCGGGGAGCTGTTTTTT. It yields the protein CASSLTPDHPNTGELFF. The rearrangement uses TRBV7-3 and TRBJ2-2; D unclear. Trimming left V 0 bases short and J 0 bases short, with 11 bases between. CDR3 length: 17 amino acids. The germline gives CDR1 SGHTA, CDR2 FQGTGA.

This clonotype appeared many times. The chain is built from TRBV20-1 and TRBJ1-2; D may be TRBD1 (5 bases). Per the germline V gene, CDR1 is DFQATT and CDR2 is SNEGSKA (reference sequence). The CDR3 contains 14 residues. V gave up 3 bases and J gave up 1 base, with 12 bases separating them. This CDR3 reads CSARDSRDNYGYTF. CDR3 nucleotide sequence: TGCAGTGCTAGGGACTCCAGGGATAACTATGGCTACACCTTC.

This chain uses TRBV4-3 with TRBJ2-1; D might be TRBD2 (6 bases). Germline V gene lookup returns CDR1 LGHNA and CDR2 YSLEER. Trimming stripped 0 bases from V and 1 base from J, with 13 bases between. The CDR3 sequence is 17 residues long. CDR3 protein: CASSQDETGESYNEQFF. The CDR3 DNA is TGCGCCAGCAGCCAAGATGAAACGGGGGAATCCTACAATGAGCAGTTCTTC.

This clonotype was detected ten times or more. The V gene is TRBV9, the J gene TRBJ2-5; TRBD2 aligns across 11 bases. The CDR3 contains 15 residues. The J segment lost 4 bases and the V segment lost 4 bases, leaving 6 bases of the junction unmatched. Germline CDR1 SGDLS, CDR2 YYNGEE. This CDR3 is CASSTSGGVGETQYF. The DNA for the CDR3 is TGTGCCAGCAGCACTAGCGGGGGAGTAGGAGAGACCCAGTACTTC.

This clonotype was seen repeatedly, ten times or more. The genes are TRBV7-3 and TRBJ2-3; the D gene is possibly TRBD1 (6 bases). The CDR3 length is 17 residues. V was trimmed by 0 bases and J by 3 bases, leaving 16 bases between them. Germline CDR1 and CDR2: SGHTA and FQGTGA. The CDR3 sequence: CASSLTGQGKGTDTQYF. The CDR3 region has the DNA TGTGCCAGCAGCTTAACGGGGCAGGGGAAGGGTACAGATACGCAGTATTTT. Variable domain in full (rest from reference TRBV7-3 and TRBJ2-3): GAGVSQTPSNKVTEKGKYVELRCDPISGHTALYWYRQSLGQGPEFLIYFQGTGAADDSGLPNDRFFAVRPEGSVSTLKIQRTERGDSAVYLCASSLTGQGKGTDTQYFGPGTRLTVL.

This clonotype appeared many times. This chain joins TRBV7-9 and TRBJ2-3; D is possibly TRBD2 (7 bases). Per the germline V gene, CDR1 is SEHNR and CDR2 is FQNEAQ (reference sequence). V was pared by 5 bases and J by 2 bases, with 26 bases between. The CDR3 is 19 residues long. This chain's CDR3 is CASSLGGMGGGPNTDTQYF. DNA of the CDR3: TGTGCCAGCAGCCTTGGAGGGATGGGCGGGGGCCCGAACACAGATACGCAGTATTTT.

This clonotype was detected ten times or more. The rearrangement links TRBV5-5 to TRBJ2-1; 9 bases agree with TRBD1. V lost 3 bases, J lost 7 bases, and 5 bases stayed unmatched. Germline CDR1 reads SGHKS; CDR2 reads YYEKEE (reference sequence). This CDR3 has 14 residues. CDR3 loop: CASSSGGQGNEQFF. The DNA for the CDR3 is TGTGCCAGCAGCTCAGGAGGACAGGGGAATGAGCAGTTCTTC. Looking up the rest from reference TRBV5-5 and TRBJ2-1 gives the full variable domain: DAGVTQSPTHLIKTRGQQVTLRCSPISGHKSVSWYQQVLGQGPQFIFQYYEKEERGRGNFPDRFSARQFPNYSSELNVNALLLGDSALYLCASSSGGQGNEQFFGPGTRLTVL.

The chain joins TRBV14 to TRBJ1-1; D unclear. CDR1 is SGHDN, CDR2 FVKESK, per germline. CDR3 size: 14 residues. The V end was cut by 0 bases, the J end by 10 bases, with 15 bases between. The CDR3 bases are TGTGCCAGCAGCCAAGATGTGGTCGGGCTCGGAGCTTTCTTT. It yields the protein CASSQDVVGLGAFF.

There are many counts of this clonotype. This chain joins TRBV7-9 and TRBJ2-4, with a possible D match to TRBD1 (7 bases). The CDR3 has 14 amino acids. Trimming took 5 bases from V and 6 from J, leaving 14 bases between them. Per germline, CDR1 SEHNR and CDR2 FQNEAQ (reference sequence). This CDR3 reads CASSLRQGGNIQYF. In DNA form, the CDR3 reads TGTGCCAGCAGCCTACGACAGGGAGGAAACATTCAGTACTTC.

This clonotype was seen more than once but under ten times. The J gene is TRBJ2-7, the V gene TRBV15; D is unresolved. Between the trimmed V and J ends, which lost 1 base and 6 bases, there was a span of 13 bases. The CDR3 sequence is 14 residues long. The germline gives CDR1 LNHNV, CDR2 YYDKDF (reference sequence). CDR3 sequence (DNA): TGTGCCACCAGCAGAGGGGGATGGGCGGCCGAGCAGTACGTC. It encodes CATSRGGWAAEQYV.

This clonotype has a count of ten or more. The V call is TRBV7-9, the J call TRBJ2-7; TRBD1 might be the D (5 bases). CDR1 and CDR2 from the germline V gene are SEHNR and FQNEAQ (reference sequence). This CDR3 has 12 residues. V lost 5 bases, J lost 6 bases, and 11 bases lay in between. The CDR3 DNA follows: TGTGCCAGCAGCCCCCCAGGGCTCGAGCAGTACTTC. This encodes CASSPPGLEQYF.

This clonotype was seen repeatedly, ten times or more. This chain connects TRBV6-2 or TRBV6-3 to TRBJ2-3; D might be TRBD1 or TRBD2, each matching 6 bases. V lost 7 bases, J lost 6 bases, and 20 bases lay in between. The CDR3 covers 15 residues. Germline assignment: CDR1 MNHEY and CDR2 SVGEGT. The CDR3 loop reads CASNKERGPLDTQYF. The CDR3 DNA reads as TGTGCCAGCAACAAAGAACGGGGGCCCCTCGATACGCAGTATTTT.

The table lists this clonotype with many counts. V and J are TRBV7-8 and TRBJ1-1; D gene ambiguous. The CDR3 has 14 amino acids. The germline V gene encodes CDR1 SGHVS and CDR2 FQNEAQ. Trimming left V 1 base short and J 0 bases short, with 6 bases between. CDR3 amino acids: CASSLVEVNTEAFF. The CDR3 DNA reads as TGTGCCAGCAGCTTAGTGGAGGTGAACACTGAAGCTTTCTTT.

This clonotype occurred a few times. J is TRBJ1-1 and V is TRBV29-1, with D hard to call. Trimming left V 3 bases short and J 1 base short, with 6 bases between. The CDR3 sequence is 12 residues long. The germline V gene has CDR1 SQVTM and CDR2 ANQGSEA. The CDR3 sequence: CSVDKWNTEAFF. In nucleotides, the CDR3 is TGCAGCGTTGATAAGTGGAACACTGAAGCTTTCTTT.

This clonotype occurred many times. A read error may account for a junction end that differs from germline. The V gene is TRBV7-7, the J gene TRBJ2-5, with TRBD1 as a possible D gene (5 bases). Germline CDR1 reads SSHAT; CDR2 reads FNYEAQ (reference sequence). This CDR3 is 15 amino acids long. The CDR3 protein is CASSLAAYRLETQYF. The CDR3 DNA sequence: TGTGCTAGCAGCTTAGCCGCCTACAGGTTGGAGACCCAGTACTTC.

This sequence joins TRBV29-1 and TRBJ2-1; a weak D match, TRBD1 (6 bases). Germline assignment: CDR1 SQVTM and CDR2 ANQGSEA. V lost 8 bases and J 6 bases, leaving 17 bases between the germline ends. The CDR3 loop spans 13 amino acids. As DNA, the CDR3 is TGCAGCCATCTTGGACAGTTTTCCAATGAGCAGTTCTTC. Its translation is CSHLGQFSNEQFF.

This clonotype was detected ten times or more. CDR3 in DNA: TGTGCCAGCAGTTTTGGACAGGGCGGCTATGGCTACACCTTC. Translated, it gives CASSFGQGGYGYTF. The V call is TRBV28, the J call TRBJ1-2; TRBD1 matches 8 bases. The CDR3 has 14 residues. With V trimmed by 3 bases and J by 4 bases, 4 bases remained unmatched. Germline CDR1 is MDHEN and CDR2 is SYDVKM.

This clonotype was observed many times. This sequence joins TRBV7-2 and TRBJ2-7; D unresolved. The CDR3 spans 15 residues. Trimming cost V 3 bases and J 2 bases, with 14 bases left between them. In germline, CDR1 is SGHTA, CDR2 FQGNSA. The CDR3 here is CASSLADIGAYEQYV. The CDR3 DNA reads TGTGCCAGCAGCTTGGCCGACATCGGCGCCTACGAGCAGTACGTC.

The chain uses TRBV6-2 or TRBV6-3 and TRBJ1-1; D gene ambiguous. Germline loops: CDR1 MNHEY, CDR2 SVGEGT. V lost 7 bases and J 1 base, leaving 10 bases between the germline ends. The CDR3 loop spans 13 amino acids. In DNA, the CDR3 is TGTGCCAGCACCTTACAGTGGAACACTGAAGCTTTCTTT. Translation: CASTLQWNTEAFF.

V and J are TRBV29-1 and TRBJ2-1, with TRBD2 matching 12 bases. V gave up 5 bases and J gave up 7 bases; unmatched junction bases: 3. The CDR3 is 13 amino acids. Germline CDR1 SQVTM, CDR2 ANQGSEA. The CDR3 nucleotides are TGCAGCGTTCTAGCGGGGGGGAAGAATGAGCAGTTCTTC. It yields the protein CSVLAGGKNEQFF.